Each of the 9 T cell receptor beta chains below was sequenced from the same sample in a study of T cell repertoires in cytomegalovirus infection. From the reads, TCRdb called clonotypes with MiXCR, one entry per CDR3 protein. The sample has under 200,000 distinct CDR3 sequences; roughly 9% are singletons. The specimen was PBMCs. The receptor set was obtained from a human donor in good health (CMV status not recorded). Some clones in this sample may be carry-over from other donors' samples.

This clonotype has more than one count but fewer than ten. The V gene is TRBV6-2 or TRBV6-3, the J gene TRBJ1-1; TRBD1 aligns across 8 bases. Per the germline V gene, CDR1 is MNHEY and CDR2 is SVGEGT. The CDR3 covers 14 residues. Unmatched junction bases numbered 9, after V lost 7 bases and J lost 5 bases. The CDR3 nucleotides are TGTGCCAGCAACGACAGGGGTGGATGGACTGAAGCTTTCTTT. Its protein is CASNDRGGWTEAFF.

This clonotype has just a few counts. This rearrangement joins TRBV28 to TRBJ2-1; D perhaps matches TRBD1 (6 bases). Per germline, CDR1 MDHEN and CDR2 SYDVKM. The ends were cut back, 4 bases at V and 4 bases at J, with 14 bases in the middle. This CDR3 region has 15 residues. CDR3 loop: CASSSGTGLYNEQFF. The CDR3 nucleotides read TGTGCCAGCAGTTCGGGTACAGGGTTATACAATGAGCAGTTCTTC.

Ten or more counts support this clonotype. This rearrangement joins TRBV6-6 to TRBJ1-5; 9 positions match TRBD1. Looked up from germline, CDR1 is MNHNY and CDR2 is SVGAGI (reference sequence). V shed 6 bases and J 5 bases; nucleotides not matched to a gene: 5. This CDR3 has 14 amino acids. CDR3 nucleotide sequence: TGTGCCAGCAGCAATGACAGGGGGTATCAGCCCCAGCATTTT. Amino acids: CASSNDRGYQPQHF.

The chain employs TRBV5-1 and TRBJ1-2; 9 positions agree with TRBD1. This CDR3 has 12 residues. Germline lookup yields CDR1 SGHRS and CDR2 YFSETQ. The J segment lost 6 bases and the V segment lost 5 bases, leaving 2 bases of the junction unmatched. CDR3 in DNA: TGCGCCAGCAGACAGGGGGCGAATGGCTACACCTTC. This gives the protein CASRQGANGYTF. Combining the CDR3 with reference TRBV5-1 and TRBJ1-2 gives the whole variable domain KAGVTQTPRYLIKTRGQQVTLSCSPISGHRSVSWYQQTPGQGLQFLFEYFSETQRNKGNFPGRFSGRQFSNSRSEMNVSTLELGDSALYLCASRQGANGYTFGSGTRLTVV.

V gene TRBV29-1 combines with J gene TRBJ1-1; unclear D gene. Germline lookup yields CDR1 SQVTM and CDR2 ANQGSEA. Trimming stripped 7 bases from V and 5 bases from J, with 20 bases between. The length of the CDR3 is 14 residues. CDR3 amino acids: CSAESGRIGTEAFF. The CDR3, as DNA: TGCAGCGCCGAGTCCGGGAGAATTGGAACTGAAGCTTTCTTT.

About this clonotype: A much more abundant neighbour one base away suggests this may be a read error. The rearrangement links TRBV14 to TRBJ1-2; 10 nucleotides match TRBD1. Germline CDR1 is SGHDN and CDR2 is FVKESK. The CDR3 consists of 14 residues. The DNA for the CDR3 is TGTGCCAGCACCCGGACAGGGGGTTGGTATGGCTACGCCTTC. This codes for CASTRTGGWYGYAF.

This clonotype was found a few times. The chain links TRBV24-1 to TRBJ1-2; weak D call: TRBD1 (5 bases). The CDR3 is made up of 13 amino acids. Per the germline V gene, CDR1 is KGHDR and CDR2 is SFDVKD. Trimming pared 10 bases from V and 4 bases from J, leaving 15 bases between. The CDR3 DNA reads TGTGCCACGGGTTTCGGGGCTTCCTATGGCTACACCTTC. Protein: CATGFGASYGYTF.

This clonotype was seen ten or more times. V gene TRBV12-3 or TRBV12-4 combines with J gene TRBJ2-3, with 14 bases matching TRBD2. V shed 4 bases and J 0 bases; nucleotides not matched to a gene: 12. The CDR3 runs 20 residues. CDR3 sequence reads: CASSYQVPGLAGVSTDTQYF. The CDR3 DNA reads as TGTGCCAGCAGTTACCAAGTCCCGGGACTAGCGGGGGTCAGCACAGATACGCAGTATTTT.

This clonotype was counted ten times or more. The rearrangement joins TRBV7-2 to TRBJ2-1; TRBD2 matches at 10 bases. Germline loops: CDR1 SGHTA, CDR2 FQGNSA. The junction had 12 bases not matched to a gene; V was cut back by 5 bases and J by 5 bases. This CDR3 is 17 amino acids long. CDR3 DNA sequence: TGTGCCAGCAGCCCGCGCGCCGGACTAGCGGTTAACAATGAGCAGTTCTTC. Protein sequence: CASSPRAGLAVNNEQFF.